Sequencing of this T cell receptor (beta chain) was carried out in a study of cytomegalovirus exposure and HLA in healthy donors. Regarding the study as a whole: Later, TCR association rates were found to vary by HLA locus, highest for DRB1 and lowest for HLA-C. In an earlier analysis, about 87% or about 30%: the productive usage of most TCR beta V segments.

CDR3 size: 15 residues. Germline lookup yields CDR1 LGHNA and CDR2 YSLEER. V lost 0 bases, J lost 1 base, and 10 bases lay in between. This clone was counted a few times. Its antigen is not identified. The PCR had 60 Vbeta and 13 Jbeta primers. Only in-frame clones appear in the TCRdb table, and some are missing; sequencing was by immunoSEQ multiplex PCR. Of around 76,000 clones listed, 70% are singletons. The sequencing sample was made of PBMCs. The TCR sequence derives from a woman aged 50 to 60 in good health and CMV-seropositive. V is TRBV4-3 and J is TRBJ2-7; D may be TRBD1 (6 bases). CDR3 residues: CASSQDRGLSYEQYF. The CDR3 DNA reads as TGCGCCAGCAGCCAAGACAGGGGCCTTTCCTACGAGCAGTACTTC.